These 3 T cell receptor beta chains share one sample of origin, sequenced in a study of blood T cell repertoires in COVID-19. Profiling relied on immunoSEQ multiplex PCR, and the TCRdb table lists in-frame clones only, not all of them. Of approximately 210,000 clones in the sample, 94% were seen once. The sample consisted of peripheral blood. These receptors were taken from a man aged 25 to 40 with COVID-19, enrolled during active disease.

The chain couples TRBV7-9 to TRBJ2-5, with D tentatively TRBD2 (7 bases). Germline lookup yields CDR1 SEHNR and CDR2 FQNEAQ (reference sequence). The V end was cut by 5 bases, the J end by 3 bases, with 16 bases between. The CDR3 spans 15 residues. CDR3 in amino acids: CASSKGDYPEETQYF. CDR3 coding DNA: TGTGCCAGCAGCAAGGGGGACTACCCAGAAGAGACCCAGTACTTC.

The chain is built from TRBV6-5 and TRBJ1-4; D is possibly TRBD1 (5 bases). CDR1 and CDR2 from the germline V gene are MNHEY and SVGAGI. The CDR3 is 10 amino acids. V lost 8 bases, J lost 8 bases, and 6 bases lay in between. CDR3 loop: CASGGEKLFF. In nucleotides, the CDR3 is TGTGCCAGCGGGGGGGAAAAACTGTTTTTT.

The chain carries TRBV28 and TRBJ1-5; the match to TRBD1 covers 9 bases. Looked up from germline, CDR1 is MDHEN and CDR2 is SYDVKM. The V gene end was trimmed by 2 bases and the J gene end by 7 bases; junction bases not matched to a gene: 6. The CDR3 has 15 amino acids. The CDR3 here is CASSLSTGGGQPQHF. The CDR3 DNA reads TGTGCCAGCAGTTTAAGCACAGGGGGCGGCCAGCCCCAGCATTTT.